The clone carrying this TCR beta chain has a handful of counts. The antigen remains undetermined. Trimming cost V 5 bases and J 3 bases; bases outside gene matches: 16. This CDR3 is built from 18 residues. Looked up from germline, CDR1 is SNHLY and CDR2 is FYNNEI. The record originates from a study of cytomegalovirus exposure and HLA in healthy donors. Study conclusions and caveats: Accounts indicate the classifier identified cytomegalovirus status with strong specificity and sensitivity.

PCR used 60 Vbeta primers and 13 Jbeta primers. Libraries were prepared by immunoSEQ multiplex PCR; TCRdb keeps only in-frame clonotypes and omits some of them. The table has about 120,000 clones, less than 90% seen once; the top ten hold over 0.2%. This chain joins TRBV2 and TRBJ1-5, with 7 bases matching TRBD1. Sequencing was done on a sample of PBMCs. The origin of this receptor is a man aged 50-59 years in good health and CMV-seronegative. The CDR3 nucleotides read TGTGCCAGCAGTAGAACAGGGGCCCCTGGACCTAACAATCAGCCCCAGCATTTT. The encoded protein is CASSRTGAPGPNNQPQHF.